The 27 T cell receptor beta chains presented below share a single source sample, sequenced in a study of cytomegalovirus exposure and HLA in healthy donors. 13 Jbeta primers and 60 Vbeta primers were used for the PCR. Assay used: immunoSEQ multiplex PCR; TCRdb lists only in-frame clones, some missing. The sample consists of about 150,000 clones, 79% of them appearing once. The sequencing sample was made of PBMCs. These receptor sequences come from a man between 50 and 59 years old in good health and CMV-seropositive.

The chain combines TRBV27 with TRBJ2-5; 7 nucleotides agree with TRBD1. J was trimmed by 4 bases and V by 6 bases; bases with no gene match: 8. The germline V gene has CDR1 MNHEY and CDR2 SMNVEV (reference sequence). The CDR3 contains 14 residues. The DNA of the CDR3 is TGTGCCAGCAGACACAACAGGGGACGAGAGACCCAGTACTTC. It encodes CASRHNRGRETQYF.

This chain joins TRBV5-6 and TRBJ2-5, with D perhaps TRBD1 (5 bases). Germline-derived CDR1 and CDR2 are SGHDT and YYEEEE. The CDR3 has 14 amino acids. V was cut by 3 bases and J by 2 bases, with 11 bases left in between. This CDR3 reads CASSWGLYQETQYF. CDR3 DNA sequence: TGTGCCAGCAGCTGGGGCCTGTATCAAGAGACCCAGTACTTC.

The sample holds one count of this clone. CDR3 sequence reads: CASSEGLAGGLTDTQYF. As DNA, the CDR3 is TGTGCCAGCAGCGAGGGGCTAGCGGGAGGCCTCACAGATACGCAGTATTTT. The chain combines TRBV2 with TRBJ2-3; 11 bases are shared with TRBD2. V lost 6 bases, J lost 2 bases, and 10 bases stayed unmatched. Germline V gene lookup returns CDR1 SNHLY and CDR2 FYNNEI. This CDR3 has 17 residues.

This rearrangement joins TRBV27 to TRBJ1-1; TRBD1 matches 10 bases. The V gene end was trimmed by 5 bases and the J gene end by 0 bases; junction bases not matched to a gene: 9. Germline CDR1 reads MNHEY; CDR2 reads SMNVEV (reference sequence). The CDR3 contains 17 residues. The CDR3 sequence: CASSLSTGGILNTEAFF. DNA of the CDR3: TGTGCCAGCAGTCTTTCGACAGGGGGCATATTGAACACTGAAGCTTTCTTT.

This clone was seen once. The chain uses TRBV6-1 and TRBJ2-2; no clear D gene. The CDR3 extends over 15 amino acids. Germline V gene lookup returns CDR1 MNHNS and CDR2 SASEGT. Trimming removed 7 bases from V and 0 bases from J, with 12 bases in between. CDR3 residues: CASIPGAANTGELFF. The CDR3 DNA sequence: TGTGCCAGCATCCCGGGTGCTGCGAACACCGGGGAGCTGTTTTTT.

The CDR3 region has the DNA TGTGCCACCAGCAGAGGCCCCTCGGAGGGGCGGGCCGGGGAGCTGTTTTTT. Translated, it gives CATSRGPSEGRAGELFF. The chain is built from TRBV15 and TRBJ2-2; a possible D gene is TRBD2 (6 bases). V lost 1 base and J 6 bases, leaving 18 bases between the germline ends. CDR1 and CDR2 from the germline V gene are LNHNV and YYDKDF (reference sequence). The CDR3 has 17 amino acids.

This chain links TRBV7-8 with TRBJ2-5, with D possibly being TRBD1 (5 bases). V was shortened by 5 bases and J by 5 bases, with 18 bases between the two germline ends. There are 15 residues in the CDR3. Germline-derived CDR1 and CDR2 are SGHVS and FQNEAQ. The chain's CDR3 is CASSPQYRLGETQYF. In DNA, the CDR3 is TGTGCCAGCAGCCCGCAGTACAGGCTAGGGGAGACCCAGTACTTC.

The V and J genes are TRBV19 and TRBJ2-2; 10 bases map to TRBD2. The V segment lost 6 bases and the J segment 7 bases; nucleotides outside the gene matches: 5. CDR3 length equals 14 residues. CDR1 and CDR2 from the germline V gene are LNHDA and SQIVND (reference sequence). This CDR3 reads CASRQAGGDGELFF. The CDR3 DNA follows: TGTGCCAGTAGGCAAGCGGGAGGGGACGGGGAGCTGTTTTTT.

The chain joins TRBV2 to TRBJ1-2, with 8 nucleotides matching TRBD1. Trimming at V came to 2 bases and at J to 7 bases, leaving 6 bases not matched to a gene. The CDR3 spans 14 residues. Per the germline V gene, CDR1 is SNHLY and CDR2 is FYNNEI. This CDR3 is CASSEIQGALGYTF. CDR3 sequence (DNA): TGTGCCAGCAGTGAAATCCAGGGGGCGCTTGGCTACACCTTC.

The rearrangement links TRBV6-6 to TRBJ1-1; D gene uncertain. V was pared by 5 bases and J by 1 base, with 11 bases between. The length of the CDR3 is 14 residues. Germline CDR1 and CDR2: MNHNY and SVGAGI (reference sequence). Written as DNA, the CDR3 is TGTGCCAGCAGTCAGACAATCGCGAACACTGAAGCTTTCTTT. It is translated as CASSQTIANTEAFF.

In nucleotides, the CDR3 is TGTGCCAGCAGTGATACAGGGGGCGCCTACGAGCAGTACTTC. Encoded protein: CASSDTGGAYEQYF. V and J are TRBV6-6 and TRBJ2-7, with 9 bases identical to TRBD1. From germline, CDR1 is MNHNY and CDR2 SVGAGI (reference sequence). The CDR3 has 14 residues. J lost 2 bases, V lost 5 bases, and 4 bases had no gene match.

The chain recombines TRBV15 with TRBJ2-3; 10 positions match TRBD2. CDR3 length equals 14 residues. The germline CDR1 and CDR2 sequences are LNHNV and YYDKDF (reference sequence). The V segment lost 8 bases and the J segment 4 bases; nucleotides outside the gene matches: 6. The DNA for the CDR3 is TGTGCCACCGGGCTAGCGGGAGACCCAGATACGCAGTATTTT. As protein: CATGLAGDPDTQYF.

V gene TRBV19 combines with J gene TRBJ2-7; 9 bases are a match to TRBD1. Germline CDR1 is LNHDA and CDR2 is SQIVND (reference sequence). The CDR3 has 14 amino acids. V shed 5 bases, J shed 2 bases, and the junction held 4 bases outside the gene matches. The CDR3: CASSRTGAAYEQYF. CDR3 nucleotides: TGTGCCAGTAGTCGGACAGGGGCCGCCTACGAGCAGTACTTC.

The J gene is TRBJ2-7, the V gene TRBV11-1; 8 bases are a match to TRBD1. Trimming took 4 bases from V and 3 from J; bases not matched to a gene: 8. The CDR3 is 15 amino acids. The germline V gene has CDR1 SGHAT and CDR2 FQDESV (reference sequence). CDR3 amino acids: CASSSPDRAVYEQYF. The CDR3 DNA is TGTGCCAGCAGCTCGCCGGACAGGGCCGTCTACGAGCAGTACTTC.

This sequence joins TRBV11-3 and TRBJ2-2; maybe TRBD2 (5 bases). Trimming cost V 4 bases and J 5 bases, with 11 bases left between them. The CDR3 consists of 14 residues. From germline, CDR1 is SGHNT and CDR2 YENEEA. CDR3 residues: CASSSRTGTGELFF. The CDR3, as DNA: TGTGCCAGCAGCTCTCGGACGGGGACCGGGGAGCTGTTTTTT.

This clone was observed a few times. The CDR3 is CASSRGSLEETQYF. The CDR3 coding sequence is TGTGCCAGCAGCCGAGGTAGCCTAGAAGAGACCCAGTACTTC. The chain has TRBV5-5 and TRBJ2-5; unclear D gene. V shed 4 bases and J shed 3 bases, with 13 bases lying between them. There are 14 residues in the CDR3. Germline V gene data show CDR1 as SGHKS and CDR2 as YYEKEE (reference sequence).

CDR3 sequence reads: CASSQRTGRETQYF. DNA of the CDR3: TGCGCCAGCAGCCAAAGGACAGGGCGGGAGACCCAGTACTTC. The genes are TRBV5-1 and TRBJ2-5; 8 nucleotides align to TRBD1. CDR1 SGHRS and CDR2 YFSETQ come from the germline V gene. V shed 4 bases and J 5 bases; nucleotides not matched to a gene: 7. CDR3 size: 14 residues.

The rearrangement links TRBV5-8 to TRBJ2-5, with D perhaps matching TRBD1 (6 bases). The CDR3 has 15 residues. Trimming shortened V by 2 bases and J by 1 base, and 12 bases separated the two germline ends. Germline CDR1 is SGHTS and CDR2 is YDEGEE. The CDR3: CASSLHRVSQETQYF. The CDR3 nucleotides are TGTGCCAGCAGCTTACACAGGGTGAGCCAAGAGACCCAGTACTTC.

V is TRBV7-2 and J is TRBJ2-1, with a possible D match to TRBD2 (6 bases). Germline V lookup: CDR1 SGHTA, CDR2 FQGNSA. Trimming pared 2 bases from V and 2 bases from J, leaving 10 bases between. The length of the CDR3 is 15 residues. The CDR3 DNA is TGTGCCAGCAGCTTATCGCGGGGTGCCTACAATGAGCAGTTCTTC. Amino acids: CASSLSRGAYNEQFF.

The chain has TRBV27 and TRBJ2-7; 10 positions agree with TRBD1. The CDR3 runs to 14 residues. V lost 6 bases and J lost 6; bases outside the gene matches: 8. Germline-derived CDR1 and CDR2 are MNHEY and SMNVEV (reference sequence). CDR3 in amino acids: CASSLAGTGVEQYF. CDR3 bases: TGTGCCAGCAGCCTCGCCGGGACAGGGGTCGAGCAGTACTTC.

In this sample, this clone turned up once. The chain is built from TRBV15 and TRBJ1-2; perhaps TRBD1 as D (6 bases). The V gene lost 5 bases and the J gene lost 9 bases, with 13 bases spanning the gap. The CDR3 is 12 amino acids. Germline loops: CDR1 LNHNV, CDR2 YYDKDF (reference sequence). In DNA form, the CDR3 reads TGTGCCACCAGCCCCTCAGGGGCTAGCTACACCTTC. It codes for CATSPSGASYTF.

V is TRBV11-1 and J is TRBJ2-1; 7 positions match TRBD2. J lost 0 bases, V lost 5 bases, and 13 bases had no gene match. The germline CDR1 and CDR2 sequences are SGHAT and FQDESV (reference sequence). The length of the CDR3 is 18 residues. CDR3 nucleotide sequence: TGTGCCAGCAGCCGTCCTCGTGCGGGAGCAATCTCCTACAATGAGCAGTTCTTC. It translates to CASSRPRAGAISYNEQFF.

The rearrangement joins TRBV7-8 to TRBJ1-1; D remains ambiguous. Trimming took 1 base from V and 5 from J, leaving 14 bases between them. CDR1 SGHVS and CDR2 FQNEAQ come from the germline V gene. The CDR3 has 15 amino acids. The DNA for the CDR3 is TGTGCCAGCAGCTTAGTAGGGCCCTCGGGGACTGAAGCTTTCTTT. Its translation is CASSLVGPSGTEAFF. Supplemented by reference TRBV7-8 and TRBJ1-1, the full variable domain reads GAGVSQSPRYKVAKRGQDVALRCDPISGHVSLFWYQQALGQGPEFLTYFQNEAQLDKSGLPSDRFFAERPEGSVSTLKIQRTQQEDSAVYLCASSLVGPSGTEAFFGQGTRLTVV.

Points on this clone: Other nucleotide sequences from this sample produce the same CDR3. This chain links TRBV10-2 with TRBJ1-2, with D hard to call. The CDR3 loop spans 13 amino acids. Trimming pared 0 bases from V and 4 bases from J, leaving 6 bases between. Germline loops: CDR1 WSHSY, CDR2 SAAADI. The CDR3 DNA reads as TGCGCCAGCAGTGAGTCGAGGGTCTATGGCTACACCTTC. Translation: CASSESRVYGYTF.

This clone was detected only once. The chain employs TRBV4-2 and TRBJ2-7; 13 nucleotides match TRBD2. This CDR3 is built from 19 residues. The germline CDR1 and CDR2 sequences are LGHNA and YNFKEQ. J lost 2 bases, V lost 0 bases, and 10 bases had no gene match. The CDR3 here is CASSQELAGGVDSAYEQYF. Written as DNA, the CDR3 is TGTGCCAGCAGCCAAGAACTAGCGGGAGGGGTGGATAGTGCCTACGAGCAGTACTTC.

CDR3 coding DNA: TGTGCCAGTAGGCGGACAGGGGGCACTCAGCCCCAGCATTTT. Amino acids: CASRRTGGTQPQHF. The chain recombines TRBV19 with TRBJ1-5; 11 bases line up with TRBD1. CDR1 and CDR2 (germline): LNHDA, SQIVND (reference sequence). CDR3 length: 14 amino acids. V dropped 6 bases and J dropped 6; count of bases not matched to a gene: 4.

The V gene is TRBV6-6, the J gene TRBJ1-6; TRBD1 matches 8 bases. Germline V gives CDR1 MNHNY, CDR2 SVGAGI (reference sequence). V gave up 6 bases and J gave up 6 bases; unmatched junction bases: 4. This CDR3 has 14 amino acids. CDR3 in amino acids: CASSRRGRNSPLHF. CDR3 sequence (DNA): TGTGCCAGCAGCCGCAGGGGGCGTAATTCACCCCTCCACTTT.